This is a list of T cell receptor beta chains from one sample in a study of T cell responses to AZD1222 COVID-19 vaccine. Libraries were prepared by immunoSEQ multiplex PCR; TCRdb keeps only in-frame clonotypes and omits some of them. The table lists 85,000 to 130,000 clones, about 88% of them singletons. The sequencing used peripheral blood, collected on day 0 of AZD1222 vaccination. These TCRs come from an adult in good health. CDR3s include the opening cysteine and the closing phenylalanine or tryptophan. D genes are given only for firm matches. Size is omitted from some rows. Given values are once, few, many or a class for expanded clones.

V	J	size	D	CDR3	DNA
TRBV27	TRBJ1-3	-	TRBD1	CASKSPPRDRESGNTIYF	TGTGCCAGCAAGTCCCCCCCCCGGGACAGGGAATCTGGAAACACCATATATTTT
TRBV3-1/TRBV3-2	TRBJ2-3	-	-	CASSQVLVTDTQYF	TGTGCCAGCAGCCAAGTGCTTGTGACAGATACGCAGTATTTT
TRBV9	TRBJ1-1	-	TRBD1	CASSGRQGAWTEAFF	TGTGCCAGCAGCGGGAGACAGGGAGCGTGGACTGAAGCTTTCTTT
TRBV5-1	TRBJ1-2	-	TRBD1	CASSPGQYNYGYTF	TGCGCCAGCAGCCCGGGACAGTATAACTATGGCTACACCTTC
TRBV19	TRBJ1-5	few	-	CASSMGQVSNQPQHF	TGTGCCAGTAGTATGGGGCAAGTTAGCAATCAGCCCCAGCATTTT
TRBV28	TRBJ2-4	-	TRBD2	CASSLKGYSGLAGGNKNIQYF	TGTGCCAGCAGTTTAAAGGGTTACTCTGGACTAGCGGGAGGGAACAAAAACATTCAGTACTTC
TRBV9	TRBJ2-3	-	-	CASSVGPYTDTQYF	TGTGCCAGCAGCGTAGGCCCCTACACAGATACGCAGTATTTT
TRBV2	TRBJ2-1	-	TRBD2	CASSRRTSGSDEQFF	TGTGCCAGCAGTAGAAGGACTAGCGGGTCCGATGAGCAGTTCTTC
TRBV7-9	TRBJ2-5	-	-	CASELLGETQYF	TGTGCCAGCGAACTTTTAGGGGAGACCCAGTACTTC
TRBV7-3	TRBJ1-1	few	-	CASSLQGNTEAFF	TGTGCCAGCAGCTTACAGGGGAACACTGAAGCTTTCTTT
TRBV18	TRBJ1-2	-	-	CASSSFGGDYGYTF	TGTGCCAGCTCTTCGTTTGGGGGCGACTATGGCTACACCTTC
TRBV7-8	TRBJ1-2	-	TRBD1	CASSRSGQGIEGYTF	TGTGCCAGCAGCCGATCGGGACAGGGGATCGAGGGCTACACCTTC
TRBV14	TRBJ2-2	-	-	CASSRFGSDTGELFF	TGTGCCAGCAGCCGTTTCGGGAGTGACACCGGGGAGCTGTTTTTT
TRBV3-1/TRBV3-2	TRBJ1-4	once	-	CASSQDPREWGEKLFF	TGTGCCAGCAGCCAGGATCCAAGGGAGTGGGGTGAAAAACTGTTTTTT